This is a list of T cell receptor beta chains from one sample in a study of T-cell memory formation after mild COVID-19. TCRdb ran MiXCR on the 5' RACE reads and lists one entry per CDR3 protein. The profile shows approximately 190,000 distinct CDR3 sequences, roughly 18% of them singletons. Sequencing input: PBMCs or a T cell subset sorted from them (not recorded which). Receptors were obtained from an adult woman who had mild COVID-19 (a few samples of this study predate the infection). Cell type and time point are not known. Both conserved end residues are part of each CDR3. Each record gives: D gene, clone size, J gene, V gene, CDR3 protein, CDR3 DNA. The D gene is left open where the match is weak. The size of a clone is reported for some rows only, either as once, few or many, or as a class for expanded clones.

d_call: -; clone_size: few; j_call: TRBJ1-1; v_call: TRBV20-1; cdr3_aa: CRSLAGINTEAFF; cdr3_nt: TGCAGATCTTTGGCAGGTATTAACACTGAAGCTTTCTTT
d_call: -; clone_size: -; j_call: TRBJ2-3; v_call: TRBV20-1; cdr3_aa: CSARVVGDTQYF; cdr3_nt: TGCAGTGCTCGAGTAGTCGGAGATACGCAGTATTTT
d_call: -; clone_size: few; j_call: TRBJ2-3; v_call: TRBV5-1; cdr3_aa: CASRRGFDSTDTQYF; cdr3_nt: TGCGCCAGCCGGCGCGGATTCGACAGCACAGATACGCAGTATTTT
d_call: TRBD2; clone_size: -; j_call: TRBJ2-1; v_call: TRBV11-2; cdr3_aa: CASSLNVGTREGTRNEQFF; cdr3_nt: TGTGCCAGCAGCTTAAATGTCGGAACACGGGAGGGGACGAGGAATGAGCAGTTCTTC
d_call: TRBD2; clone_size: -; j_call: TRBJ2-1; v_call: TRBV3-1; cdr3_aa: CASSLTSGGSSYNEQFF; cdr3_nt: TGTGCCAGCAGCCTGACTAGCGGGGGGAGCTCCTACAATGAGCAGTTCTTC
d_call: TRBD2; clone_size: few; j_call: TRBJ2-7; v_call: TRBV7-9; cdr3_aa: CASSLSSGRVHEQYF; cdr3_nt: TGTGCCAGCAGCCTCTCCAGCGGGAGAGTCCACGAGCAGTACTTC
d_call: -; clone_size: -; j_call: TRBJ2-7; v_call: TRBV7-2; cdr3_aa: CASSRAGIRNYEQYF; cdr3_nt: TGTGCCAGCAGCAGAGCCGGGATTCGTAACTACGAGCAGTACTTC
d_call: -; clone_size: -; j_call: TRBJ2-7; v_call: TRBV15; cdr3_aa: CATSRGRTDTYEQYF; cdr3_nt: TGTGCCACCAGCAGAGGAAGGACTGATACCTACGAGCAGTACTTC
d_call: -; clone_size: -; j_call: TRBJ2-1; v_call: TRBV4-3; cdr3_aa: CASRAPQFF; cdr3_nt: TGCGCCAGCAGGGCGCCCCAATTCTTC
d_call: -; clone_size: few; j_call: TRBJ1-1; v_call: TRBV5-6; cdr3_aa: CASSFRGGSGTEAFF; cdr3_nt: TGTGCCAGCAGCTTTCGTGGGGGTTCGGGCACTGAAGCTTTCTTT
d_call: TRBD1; clone_size: few; j_call: TRBJ2-2; v_call: TRBV15; cdr3_aa: CATSRTGGRQGELFF; cdr3_nt: TGTGCCACCAGCAGAACAGGGGGGCGCCAAGGGGAGCTGTTTTTT
d_call: TRBD1; clone_size: few; j_call: TRBJ1-5; v_call: TRBV2; cdr3_aa: CASSRGTGGSQPQHF; cdr3_nt: TGTGCCAGCAGCAGGGGAACAGGGGGTAGTCAGCCCCAGCATTTT
d_call: TRBD2; clone_size: few; j_call: TRBJ2-3; v_call: TRBV4-2; cdr3_aa: CASSQVTSGSQDTQYF; cdr3_nt: TGTGCCAGCAGCCAAGTAACTAGCGGGAGTCAAGATACGCAGTATTTT
d_call: TRBD1; clone_size: -; j_call: TRBJ1-1; v_call: TRBV4-1; cdr3_aa: CASSQQGAYGTEAFF; cdr3_nt: TGCGCCAGCAGCCAACAGGGGGCTTACGGCACTGAAGCTTTCTTT
d_call: -; clone_size: once; j_call: TRBJ1-4; v_call: TRBV6-5; cdr3_aa: CASSYRFNGFNENLFF; cdr3_nt: TGTGCCAGCAGTTACCGCTTTAATGGTTTTAATGAAAACCTGTTTTTT
d_call: TRBD2; clone_size: few; j_call: TRBJ2-3; v_call: TRBV7-2; cdr3_aa: CASSLGTSGRGGTDTQYF; cdr3_nt: TGTGCCAGCAGCTTAGGGACTAGCGGGAGAGGGGGCACAGATACGCAGTATTTT
d_call: -; clone_size: few; j_call: TRBJ1-5; v_call: TRBV29-1; cdr3_aa: CSVQDGSNQPQHF; cdr3_nt: TGCAGCGTTCAAGATGGGAGCAATCAGCCCCAGCATTTT
d_call: -; clone_size: few; j_call: TRBJ2-7; v_call: TRBV29-1; cdr3_aa: CSVLSVPYEQYF; cdr3_nt: TGCAGCGTTTTATCCGTCCCCTACGAGCAGTACTTC
d_call: TRBD2; clone_size: few; j_call: TRBJ2-3; v_call: TRBV12-3/TRBV12-4; cdr3_aa: CASGLAGITDTQYF; cdr3_nt: TGTGCCAGTGGACTAGCGGGAATTACAGATACGCAGTATTTT
d_call: -; clone_size: many; j_call: TRBJ2-7; v_call: TRBV7-9; cdr3_aa: CASSLGPGRYEQYF; cdr3_nt: TGTGCCAGCAGCTTAGGCCCAGGGCGTTACGAGCAGTACTTC
d_call: -; clone_size: many; j_call: TRBJ2-2; v_call: TRBV12-3/TRBV12-4; cdr3_aa: CASRPTSTGELFF; cdr3_nt: TGTGCCAGCAGACCAACTAGCACCGGGGAGCTGTTTTTT
d_call: -; clone_size: -; j_call: TRBJ1-2; v_call: TRBV7-2; cdr3_aa: CASSGRVGQHNYGYTF; cdr3_nt: TGTGCCAGCAGCGGTAGGGTTGGACAGCATAACTATGGCTACACCTTC
d_call: -; clone_size: medium-sized; j_call: TRBJ1-1; v_call: TRBV3-1; cdr3_aa: CASRGGAEAFF; cdr3_nt: TGTGCCAGCCGGGGGGGCGCTGAAGCTTTCTTT
d_call: -; clone_size: -; j_call: TRBJ1-4; v_call: TRBV6-5; cdr3_aa: CASSSHEKLFF; cdr3_nt: TGTGCCAGCAGCTCGCATGAAAAACTGTTTTTT
d_call: -; clone_size: -; j_call: TRBJ2-7; v_call: TRBV6-5; cdr3_aa: CASSLWAGSEQYF; cdr3_nt: TGTGCCAGCAGTCTGTGGGCAGGGTCCGAGCAGTACTTC
d_call: TRBD2; clone_size: few; j_call: TRBJ2-2; v_call: TRBV9; cdr3_aa: CASSVGLAGSTGELFF; cdr3_nt: TGTGCCAGCAGCGTAGGCCTAGCGGGAAGCACCGGGGAGCTGTTTTTT
d_call: -; clone_size: many; j_call: TRBJ2-5; v_call: TRBV3-1; cdr3_aa: CASGGTRGETQYF; cdr3_nt: TGTGCCAGCGGTGGAACTAGGGGTGAGACCCAGTACTTC
d_call: TRBD1; clone_size: -; j_call: TRBJ1-6; v_call: TRBV5-1; cdr3_aa: CASSLDLGQGNSPLHF; cdr3_nt: TGCGCCAGCAGCTTGGACCTGGGACAGGGGAATTCACCCCTCCACTTT
d_call: -; clone_size: -; j_call: TRBJ1-1; v_call: TRBV12-3/TRBV12-4; cdr3_aa: CASSQGMGTEAFF; cdr3_nt: TGTGCCAGCAGTCAGGGGATGGGCACTGAAGCTTTCTTT
d_call: -; clone_size: -; j_call: TRBJ2-3; v_call: TRBV6-6; cdr3_aa: CASSRGLGDTTDTQYF; cdr3_nt: TGTGCCAGCAGTAGGGGGTTGGGGGACACCACAGATACGCAGTATTTT
d_call: -; clone_size: few; j_call: TRBJ2-7; v_call: TRBV7-9; cdr3_aa: CASSLESYYEQYF; cdr3_nt: TGTGCCAGCAGCTTAGAATCCTACTACGAGCAGTACTTC
d_call: -; clone_size: many; j_call: TRBJ1-2; v_call: TRBV12-3/TRBV12-4; cdr3_aa: CASSRTDSSYGYTF; cdr3_nt: TGTGCCAGCAGTCGCACCGACAGTTCCTATGGCTACACCTTC
d_call: -; clone_size: -; j_call: TRBJ2-7; v_call: TRBV5-1; cdr3_aa: CASSLGGSLGQYF; cdr3_nt: TGCGCCAGCAGCTTGGGGGGTTCCTTAGGGCAGTACTTC
d_call: -; clone_size: -; j_call: TRBJ2-1; v_call: TRBV21-1; cdr3_aa: CASSPTREGWHEQFF; cdr3_nt: TGTGCCAGCAGTCCCACCAGGGAGGGCTGGCATGAGCAGTTCTTC
d_call: -; clone_size: -; j_call: TRBJ2-2; v_call: TRBV6-6; cdr3_aa: CASSYAPISRTGELFF; cdr3_nt: TGTGCCAGCAGTTACGCCCCAATATCTAGGACCGGGGAGCTGTTTTTT
d_call: -; clone_size: once; j_call: TRBJ2-5; v_call: TRBV11-3; cdr3_aa: CASSLTPTQETQYF; cdr3_nt: TGTGCCAGCAGCTTAACCCCCACCCAAGAGACCCAGTACTTC
d_call: -; clone_size: -; j_call: TRBJ2-2; v_call: TRBV12-3/TRBV12-4; cdr3_aa: CASSLKGANTGELFF; cdr3_nt: TGTGCCAGCAGTTTAAAGGGGGCGAACACCGGGGAGCTGTTTTTT
d_call: -; clone_size: -; j_call: TRBJ1-4; v_call: TRBV24-1; cdr3_aa: CATSDHNNEKLFF; cdr3_nt: TGTGCCACCAGTGATCACAATAATGAAAAACTGTTTTTT
d_call: -; clone_size: few; j_call: TRBJ1-1; v_call: TRBV3-1; cdr3_aa: CASSPLDSPITEAFF; cdr3_nt: TGTGCCAGCAGCCCCTTGGACAGTCCTATCACTGAAGCTTTCTTT
d_call: -; clone_size: few; j_call: TRBJ1-2; v_call: TRBV5-1; cdr3_aa: CASSPYRTNYGYTF; cdr3_nt: TGCGCCAGCAGCCCATACAGGACTAACTATGGCTACACCTTC